This is a list of T cell receptor beta chains from one sample in a study of blood T cell repertoires in COVID-19. Clones were sequenced by immunoSEQ multiplex PCR, and TCRdb holds only the in-frame ones, with some missing. The sample includes about 120,000 clones, around three quarters of them seen just once. Sequencing was done on a sample of peripheral blood. These TCRs come from a woman older than 75 with acute or convalescent COVID-19. CDR3s include the opening cysteine and the closing phenylalanine or tryptophan. D genes are given only for firm matches. Size values are once, few and many counts, or a class for expanded clones, and some rows have none.

v_call	d_call	j_call	clone_size	cdr3_nt	cdr3_aa
TRBV3-1/TRBV3-2	-	TRBJ2-3	-	TGTGCCAGCAGCCAATTAGCGGTCCTTAACACAGATACGCAGTATTTT	CASSQLAVLNTDTQYF
TRBV19	TRBD2	TRBJ2-1	-	TGTGCCAGTAGTATAGATACTGGGCTAGCGGGGGGCAATGAGCAGTTCTTC	CASSIDTGLAGGNEQFF
TRBV27	TRBD2	TRBJ2-1	-	TGTGCCAGCAGTTCTCTTGGGGTAGCGGGAGGCTCCTACAATGAGCAGTTCTTC	CASSSLGVAGGSYNEQFF
TRBV18	TRBD1	TRBJ1-2	-	TGTGCCAGCTCCTTGACAGGGGCTATCGACTATGGCTACACCTTC	CASSLTGAIDYGYTF
TRBV6-6	TRBD1	TRBJ2-7	-	TGTGCCAGCAGTTACCCGGGACAGGGGTACGAGCAGTACTTC	CASSYPGQGYEQYF
TRBV28	TRBD2	TRBJ2-5	-	TGTGCCAGCAGACCCGGGACTAGCGGGATTCAAGAGACCCAGTACTTC	CASRPGTSGIQETQYF
TRBV5-4	TRBD2	TRBJ2-5	few	TGTGCCAGCAGCTTGGCCGGGGGGAGAGAGACCCAGTACTTC	CASSLAGGRETQYF
TRBV19	-	TRBJ1-5	-	TGTGCCAGTAGTATGGGACAAGATCAGCCCCAGCATTTT	CASSMGQDQPQHF
TRBV24-1	-	TRBJ2-3	once	TGTGCCACCAGTGACCCACGGACAGGCACAGATACGCAGTATTTT	CATSDPRTGTDTQYF
TRBV6-2/TRBV6-3	TRBD1	TRBJ2-7	-	TGTGCCAGCAGTATCTGGACAGGGGAAGGTTACGAGCAGTACTTC	CASSIWTGEGYEQYF
TRBV2	TRBD1	TRBJ1-5	-	TGTGCCAGCAGTGCCAACCTTGTTAAGGACAGGGTGGCTACCCAGGGTCAGCCCCAGCATTTT	CASSANLVKDRVATQGQPQHF
TRBV7-2	-	TRBJ1-1	-	TGTGCCAGCAGCTCAGCCGGGAACACTGAAGCTTTCTTT	CASSSAGNTEAFF
TRBV7-2	-	TRBJ2-1	-	TGTGCCAGCAGCTTGACCGGCGGGTCATACAATGAGCAGTTCTTC	CASSLTGGSYNEQFF
TRBV7-9	-	TRBJ1-5	-	TGTGCCAGCAGTTTCCCTCCGGGACATCCCATAAATCAGCCCCAGCATTTT	CASSFPPGHPINQPQHF
TRBV7-3	-	TRBJ2-1	-	TGTGCCAGCAGCTTAACTGATTCGGTGGATGAGCAGTTCTTC	CASSLTDSVDEQFF
TRBV4-3	-	TRBJ2-7	-	TGCGCCAGCAGCCAAGTCCAAAACGCAGGTACCACCTACGAGCAGTACTTC	CASSQVQNAGTTYEQYF
TRBV4-3	TRBD2	TRBJ2-1	-	TGCGCCAGCAGCCAAGATCTAGCGGGGGGGTTTAATGAGCAGTTCTTC	CASSQDLAGGFNEQFF
TRBV7-9	-	TRBJ1-1	-	TGTGCCAGCAGCTTAACAGGGAGAGGTGAAGCTTTCTTT	CASSLTGRGEAFF
TRBV7-6	-	TRBJ2-2	once	TGTGCCAGCACTTCCCGACGCGGGAACACCGGGGAGCTGTTTTTT	CASTSRRGNTGELFF
TRBV19	-	TRBJ2-2	-	TGTGCCAGTAGTGGCGTTCGGGTCAACACCGGGGAGCTGTTTTTT	CASSGVRVNTGELFF
TRBV12-3/TRBV12-4	TRBD1	TRBJ1-3	-	TGTGCGACCAGGGGGCCTGGAAACACCATATATTTT	CATRGPGNTIYF
TRBV5-1	-	TRBJ2-6	few	TGCGCCAGCAGCTTGGAAACTTCGTCCGGGGCCAACGTCCTGACTTTC	CASSLETSSGANVLTF
TRBV9	-	TRBJ2-7	-	TGTGCCAGCAGCGGGACTGCCTCCTACGAGCAGTACTTC	CASSGTASYEQYF
TRBV7-2	TRBD1	TRBJ1-2	-	TGTGCCAGCAGCTTATGGACAGGGAATGGCTACACCTTC	CASSLWTGNGYTF
TRBV6-2/TRBV6-3	-	TRBJ1-2	once	TGTGCCAGCAGTCGCCGGAACAGTCCTTCCTATGGCTACACCTTC	CASSRRNSPSYGYTF
TRBV5-4	-	TRBJ1-2	-	TGTGCCAGCAGCTACTTACCCGGGACACCTGGCTACACCTTC	CASSYLPGTPGYTF
TRBV4-2	TRBD1	TRBJ2-2	-	TGTGCCAGCAGCCACGGGACAGGGGCATATTTGGGCACCGGGGAGCTGTTTTTT	CASSHGTGAYLGTGELFF
TRBV29-1	TRBD1	TRBJ1-2	-	TGCAGCGTTTTCGGAGGGGGCGACGTCGGCTACACCTTC	CSVFGGGDVGYTF
TRBV5-4	-	TRBJ2-3	-	TGTGCCAGCAGCTTGCGGGGACTGTCAGGCCCAGATACGCAGTATTTT	CASSLRGLSGPDTQYF
TRBV28	TRBD2	TRBJ2-5	-	TGTGCCAGCAGGGAACTAGCGGGAGGGCAAGAGACCCAGTACTTC	CASRELAGGQETQYF
TRBV5-6	-	TRBJ2-7	-	TGTGCCAGCAGCTTGGGCCAGCGCTACGAGCAGTACTTC	CASSLGQRYEQYF
TRBV7-2	-	TRBJ2-5	-	TGTGCCAGCAGCTGGGGCGGGGCACAAGAGACCCAGTACTTC	CASSWGGAQETQYF
TRBV7-3	TRBD1	TRBJ2-1	-	TGTGCCAGCAGCTTAACGGCAGCCCGGGACAGGGCGGGAAATGAGCAGTTCTTC	CASSLTAARDRAGNEQFF
TRBV6-5	-	TRBJ2-3	-	TGTGCCAGCAAAAAGGGGTCAGGCACAGATACGCAGTATTTT	CASKKGSGTDTQYF
TRBV7-9	TRBD2	TRBJ2-5	few	TGTGCCAGCAGCCCCTTTAGCGGGAGGGAGACCCAGTACTTC	CASSPFSGRETQYF
TRBV2	TRBD1	TRBJ1-2	-	TGTGCCAGCAGTGTGGGACAGGGCGTCTATGGCTACACCTTC	CASSVGQGVYGYTF
TRBV19	-	TRBJ1-4	-	TGTGCCAGTAGTGGTCAGGGCGGTGAAAAACTGTTTTTT	CASSGQGGEKLFF
TRBV4-3	-	TRBJ1-1	-	TGCGCCAGCAGCCAAGTCGGGGCTGAAGCTTTCTTT	CASSQVGAEAFF
TRBV27	TRBD1	TRBJ1-6	few	TGTGCCAGCAGTTGGGGGACAGGGAGAGGCAATTCACCCCTCCACTTT	CASSWGTGRGNSPLHF
TRBV9	TRBD1	TRBJ1-2	-	TGTGCCAGCAGCTCACAGGGGAATGGCTACACCTTC	CASSSQGNGYTF
TRBV7-9	TRBD1	TRBJ2-1	-	TGTGCCAGCAGCACTAGGGACAGGGGGACGAATGAGCAGTTCTTC	CASSTRDRGTNEQFF